One and the same sample provided the 27 T cell receptor beta chains below, sequenced in a study of cytomegalovirus exposure and HLA in healthy donors. PCR used 60 Vbeta primers and 13 Jbeta primers. The protocol was immunoSEQ multiplex PCR, while the TCRdb copy is restricted to in-frame clones and leaves out a portion. The sample lists 150,000 to 200,000 clones; around 79% were seen once. Sequenced material: PBMCs. The receptors stem from a man between 45 and 60 years old in good health and CMV-seropositive.

The CDR3 region has the DNA TGTGCCAGCAGCGTAGGGGGGAGTGGGAGGCCCATTATGGAGACCCAGTACTTC. It codes for CASSVGGSGRPIMETQYF. The chain links TRBV9 to TRBJ2-5, with a possible D match to TRBD2 (6 bases). Per germline, CDR1 SGDLS and CDR2 YYNGEE. This CDR3 spans 18 amino acids. The ends were cut back, 0 bases at V and 5 bases at J, with 23 bases in the middle.

Written as DNA, the CDR3 is TGTGCCAGCAGTCCACGACAGGGGGCAATTGGCTACACCTTC. This translates into CASSPRQGAIGYTF. The chain couples TRBV6-5 to TRBJ1-2; 10 bases are a match to TRBD1. The CDR3 has 14 amino acids. Germline CDR1 and CDR2: MNHEY and SVGAGI. V shed 5 bases and J 7 bases; nucleotides not matched to a gene: 7.

V and J are TRBV7-2 and TRBJ2-7, with a tentative D call TRBD1 (6 bases). V gave up 1 base and J gave up 6 bases, with 10 bases separating them. The CDR3 contains 13 residues. CDR1 SGHTA and CDR2 FQGNSA come from the germline V gene. CDR3 sequence reads: CASSLGVGGEQYF. The CDR3 coding sequence is TGTGCCAGCAGCTTAGGGGTAGGGGGCGAGCAGTACTTC.

This chain joins TRBV25-1 and TRBJ1-1, with D unclear. Germline assignment: CDR1 MGHDK and CDR2 SYGVNS. The ends were cut back, 4 bases at V and 5 bases at J, with 14 bases in the middle. CDR3 size: 14 residues. The CDR3 protein is CASSVTGGWTEAFF. CDR3 DNA: TGTGCCAGCAGTGTAACCGGCGGTTGGACTGAAGCTTTCTTT. Full variable domain (remainder filled in from reference TRBV25-1 and TRBJ1-1): EADIYQTPRYLVIGTGKKITLECSQTMGHDKMYWYQQDPGMELHLIHYSYGVNSTEKGDLSSESTVSRIRTEHFPLTLESARPSHTSQYLCASSVTGGWTEAFFGQGTRLTVV.

Regarding this clone: Other DNA variants within this sample encode the same CDR3. The chain joins TRBV19 to TRBJ1-5, with a tentative D call TRBD1 (5 bases). V gave up 6 bases and J gave up 4 bases, with 13 bases separating them. CDR1 LNHDA and CDR2 SQIVND come from the germline V gene (reference sequence). CDR3 size: 14 residues. Written as DNA, the CDR3 is TGTGCCAGTAGCCTTCGGGCAGGGAATCAGCCCCAGCATTTT. It yields the protein CASSLRAGNQPQHF.

V usage is TRBV6-6 and J usage is TRBJ2-4, with a tentative D call TRBD1 (6 bases). Trimming left V 6 bases short and J 0 bases short, with 9 bases between. This CDR3 is built from 14 residues. Germline V gives CDR1 MNHNY, CDR2 SVGAGI (reference sequence). CDR3 in DNA: TGTGCCAGCAGCAGGGACATAGCCAAAAACATTCAGTACTTC. This encodes CASSRDIAKNIQYF.

The J gene is TRBJ2-5, the V gene TRBV5-4, with 9 bases matching TRBD1. CDR1 is SGHNT and CDR2 is YYREEE in the germline V gene (reference sequence). The CDR3 has 15 amino acids. With V trimmed by 5 bases and J by 1 base, 6 bases remained unmatched. Written as DNA, the CDR3 is TGTGCCAGCAGTCAGGGACAGGGTGTCCAAGAGACCCAGTACTTC. Translating it yields CASSQGQGVQETQYF.

The chain is built from TRBV7-9 and TRBJ2-1, with D possibly being TRBD2 (6 bases). V dropped 3 bases and J dropped 9 bases, with 15 bases sitting between them. The CDR3 is 14 residues long. The germline V gene encodes CDR1 SEHNR and CDR2 FQNEAQ (reference sequence). The CDR3 bases are TGTGCCAGCAGCTTGACGACTAGAACGAGTGAGCAGTTCTTC. Translating gives CASSLTTRTSEQFF.

The CDR3 DNA follows: TGTGCCAGCAGTTTATTGGGAGTAGGTGGTCAGCCCCAGCATTTT. This codes for CASSLLGVGGQPQHF. The genes are TRBV27 and TRBJ1-5; D uncertain. The CDR3 has 15 residues. Trimming shortened V by 1 base and J by 6 bases, and 13 bases separated the two germline ends. The germline V gene encodes CDR1 MNHEY and CDR2 SMNVEV (reference sequence).

This rearrangement joins TRBV4-1 to TRBJ2-7, with 12 bases that match TRBD2. Germline CDR1 and CDR2: MGHRA and YSYEKL. Trimming took 4 bases from V and 5 from J; bases not matched to a gene: 6. The CDR3 extends over 15 amino acids. CDR3 residues: CASSRLAGGPNEQYF. CDR3 coding DNA: TGCGCCAGCAGCCGTCTAGCGGGGGGGCCTAACGAGCAGTACTTC.

CDR3 bases: TGTGCCAGCAGCCGGGACAGGGGGATAGATACGCAGTATTTT. It encodes CASSRDRGIDTQYF. The rearrangement links TRBV5-6 to TRBJ2-3; 11 bases are shared with TRBD1. The CDR3 totals 14 residues. Germline values: CDR1 SGHDT, CDR2 YYEEEE. Unmatched junction bases numbered 3, after V lost 4 bases and J lost 5 bases. The full variable domain, with the rest looked up from reference TRBV5-6 and TRBJ2-3, is DAGVTQSPTHLIKTRGQQVTLRCSPKSGHDTVSWYQQALGQGPQFIFQYYEEEERQRGNFPDRFSGHQFPNYSSELNVNALLLGDSALYLCASSRDRGIDTQYFGPGTRLTVL.

The chain recombines TRBV18 with TRBJ1-1, with 12 bases identical to TRBD1. CDR3 length: 15 amino acids. Per the germline V gene, CDR1 is KGHSH and CDR2 is LQKENI. Losses at the gene ends were 1 base for V and 4 bases for J; bases not matched to a gene: 1. This chain's CDR3 is CASSPQGQGATEAFF. CDR3 nucleotide sequence: TGTGCCAGCTCACCACAGGGACAGGGGGCCACTGAAGCTTTCTTT.

The V gene is TRBV5-6, the J gene TRBJ2-7; 8 positions match TRBD1. Per germline, CDR1 SGHDT and CDR2 YYEEEE. With 2 bases clipped from V and 3 bases from J, the junction kept 10 bases outside the gene matches. The CDR3 is 16 residues long. CDR3 in amino acids: CASSFQRQGTFYEQYF. CDR3 bases: TGTGCCAGCAGCTTCCAAAGACAGGGGACTTTCTACGAGCAGTACTTC.

This clone was counted a single time. J is TRBJ1-6 and V is TRBV28; D call uncertain. Between the trimmed V and J ends, which lost 7 bases and 8 bases, there was a span of 15 bases. In germline, CDR1 is MDHEN, CDR2 SYDVKM. The CDR3 has 14 residues. The CDR3 coding sequence is TGTGCCAGCACCTTGCTAGCTAAAGATTCACCCCTCCACTTT. Translating it yields CASTLLAKDSPLHF.

The chain uses TRBV5-4 and TRBJ1-1; 8 nucleotides align to TRBD1. The CDR3 totals 14 residues. Germline values: CDR1 SGHNT, CDR2 YYREEE (reference sequence). Trimming at V came to 1 base and at J to 5 bases, leaving 4 bases not matched to a gene. The DNA of the CDR3 is TGTGCCAGCAGCTTGAGTCAGGGGGCGACTGAAGCTTTCTTT. It yields the protein CASSLSQGATEAFF.

The V and J genes are TRBV4-3 and TRBJ1-2, with 8 bases lining up with TRBD1. The CDR3 runs 16 residues. Trimming cost V 1 base and J 4 bases; bases outside gene matches: 8. Germline CDR1 LGHNA, CDR2 YSLEER. The CDR3 coding sequence is TGCGCCAGCAGCCAAGGTACGGCAGGGGGCATCTATGGCTACACCTTC. It specifies CASSQGTAGGIYGYTF.

The V call is TRBV5-1, the J call TRBJ2-3; possibly TRBD1 for D (6 bases). The V and J ends lost 2 bases and 2 bases respectively, with 15 bases between them. The CDR3 has 16 residues. Germline V gene sequence: CDR1 SGHRS, CDR2 YFSETQ. CDR3 residues: CASSLLTGPFTDTQYF. The DNA for the CDR3 is TGCGCCAGCAGCTTACTAACAGGGCCTTTCACAGATACGCAGTATTTT.

This chain connects TRBV5-4 to TRBJ1-1; D is uncertain. Looked up from germline, CDR1 is SGHNT and CDR2 is YYREEE (reference sequence). CDR3 length: 13 amino acids. The ends were cut back, 0 bases at V and 1 base at J, with 4 bases in the middle. CDR3 residues: CASSLDRNTEAFF. DNA of the CDR3: TGTGCCAGCAGCTTGGACAGGAACACTGAAGCTTTCTTT.

The chain recombines TRBV10-2 with TRBJ2-3; 8 bases align to TRBD2. The CDR3 length is 12 residues. Germline CDR1 and CDR2: WSHSY and SAAADI. Trimming at V came to 9 bases and at J to 1 base, leaving 0 bases not matched to a gene. The CDR3 nucleotides are TGCGCCAGTAGCGGGGGCACAGATACGCAGTATTTT. It is translated as CASSGGTDTQYF.

This chain joins TRBV6-1 and TRBJ2-5; 7 nucleotides agree with TRBD1. This CDR3 comprises 14 residues. Looked up from germline, CDR1 is MNHNS and CDR2 is SASEGT. The V segment lost 6 bases and the J segment 4 bases; nucleotides outside the gene matches: 8. The CDR3 coding sequence is TGTGCCAGCAGCACAGGGGTGATAAGAGAGACCCAGTACTTC. It codes for CASSTGVIRETQYF.

V usage is TRBV5-1 and J usage is TRBJ2-3, with a possible D match to TRBD2 (6 bases). The V end lost 6 bases, the J end lost 3 bases, and 11 bases lay between the germline ends. The germline V gene encodes CDR1 SGHRS and CDR2 YFSETQ. The CDR3 length is 13 residues. In DNA, the CDR3 is TGCGCCAGCATGTTGGGGGGAACAGATACGCAGTATTTT. It is translated as CASMLGGTDTQYF.

The V and J genes are TRBV19 and TRBJ1-2; 8 bases are shared with TRBD1. CDR3 length equals 15 residues. The germline V gene has CDR1 LNHDA and CDR2 SQIVND (reference sequence). V gave up 2 bases and J gave up 4 bases; unmatched junction bases: 6. The CDR3 reads CASSISATGAYGYTF. The CDR3 nucleotides are TGTGCCAGTAGTATATCCGCGACAGGGGCCTATGGCTACACCTTC.

The chain combines TRBV2 with TRBJ1-2, with TRBD1 identical over 7 bases. V shed 5 bases, J shed 8 bases, and the junction held 20 bases outside the gene matches. The CDR3 has 17 amino acids. Germline CDR1 reads SNHLY; CDR2 reads FYNNEI. The CDR3, as DNA: TGTGCCAGCAGTCCGGACAGGTTGGGACCCTCCGGAGACGGCTACACCTTC. Protein sequence: CASSPDRLGPSGDGYTF.

This chain connects TRBV7-7 to TRBJ2-1; 14 bases align to TRBD2. Germline V gene lookup returns CDR1 SSHAT and CDR2 FNYEAQ (reference sequence). With 3 bases clipped from V and 7 bases from J, the junction kept 8 bases outside the gene matches. This CDR3 contains 17 residues. CDR3 in DNA: TGTGCCAGCAGCTTGGGGAGACTAGCGGGGGGGCAGAATGAGCAGTTCTTC. Encoded protein: CASSLGRLAGGQNEQFF.

The chain uses TRBV9 and TRBJ2-3; tentatively, D is TRBD2 (7 bases). This CDR3 region has 15 residues. The germline CDR1 and CDR2 sequences are SGDLS and YYNGEE. The V gene lost 4 bases and the J gene lost 5 bases, with 17 bases spanning the gap. The CDR3 DNA sequence: TGTGCCAGCAGCCAGAGGGGGGGGCTGAGAGATACGCAGTATTTT. Translation: CASSQRGGLRDTQYF.

The count of this clone is one. The chain recombines TRBV6-5 with TRBJ1-2; the match to TRBD1 covers 7 bases. CDR1 is MNHEY, CDR2 SVGAGI, per germline. The CDR3 length is 15 residues. The junction had 11 bases not matched to a gene; V was cut back by 7 bases and J by 3 bases. The CDR3 region has the DNA TGTGCCAGCACCCGTGTCACAGGGGAAGACTATGGCTACACCTTC. Translation: CASTRVTGEDYGYTF.

This clone occurred a few times. The chain combines TRBV4-3 with TRBJ1-6; 9 nucleotides align to TRBD1. Losses at the gene ends were 4 bases for V and 9 bases for J; bases not matched to a gene: 4. The germline V gene has CDR1 LGHNA and CDR2 YSLEER. The CDR3 has 14 residues. The DNA of the CDR3 is TGCGCCAGCAGCCCACAGGGGGCAAGTTCACCCCTCCACTTT. It encodes CASSPQGASSPLHF.